This TCR beta chain was obtained from a study of T-cell memory formation after mild COVID-19 (dated by TCRdb to the early 2020s). Describing the broader study: TCR sequence clusters from the two donors were found to be largely donor specific. T-cell clones expanding and contracting after mild COVID-19 in a couple of donors were tracked by longitudinal TCRalpha and TCRbeta repertoire sequencing. The cohort comprised two young, previously healthy adult volunteers, one female and one male.

What the research found in general, with its limitations: The study covered only two mild cases, and larger cohorts including severe cases with pre-infection samples were considered necessary. SARS-CoV-2 specificity was not confirmed for the second-wave clones peaking on day 37. Clones contracting from day 15 to 85 had balanced CD4/CD8 phenotypes, while a second wave expanding from day 15 to 37 was biased towards CD4+. Contracting CD4+ clones appeared mostly in the CM and EM memory subsets, whereas CD8+ clones were enriched in EMRA. Some responding clones were found in pre-infection memory, which suggests that pre-existing cross-reactive memory T cells took part in the SARS-CoV-2 response.

Ficoll-Paque density gradient centrifugation was the method used to isolate PBMCs. Trimming at the junction amounts to 4 bases on V and 0 bases on J, and the germline ends lie 16 bases apart. Inclusive of the bounding cysteine and phenylalanine, the CDR3 is 16 residues long. Only CDR3 DNA is held: 48 bases, read in frame from base 1. For CDR1 and CDR2, the germline V gene lists SGHRS and YFSETQ. This clonotype was seen many times. It has no known antigen specificity. No base qualities exist here, and no much larger clone lies one base off it. Sequencing relied on an Illumina NovaSeq 6000. Using 5'RACE with constant-segment primers, TCRalpha and TCRbeta cDNA libraries were constructed, with sample barcodes and unique molecular identifiers added in the process. Trizol reagent was used to extract RNA from every sample. Libraries were amplified in two PCR steps, with a second sample barcode and Illumina TruSeq adapters added in the second step. The libraries were sequenced on an Illumina NovaSeq using 2 x 150 bp paired-end reads. In the paper's pipeline: Demultiplexing of reads and collapsing into UMI-guided consensus sequences were performed with migec v1.2.7. With mixcr v2.1.11, UMI consensuses were aligned to TRA and TRB V and J templates and assembled into clonotypes. A clonotype was counted as expanded or contracted only if both edgeR and NoisET called the change significant, with noise models trained on biological replicates. For edgeR calls, a false discovery rate-adjusted p below 0.01 and a log2 fold-change threshold of 1 were applied. PCA with hierarchical clustering of max-normalized trajectories of the 1000 most abundant clonotypes was used as exploratory dynamics analysis. Separately sequenced CD4+ and CD8+ repertoires were used to assign a CD4 or CD8 phenotype to each responding clone. TCRdb trimmed public reads at Q25 via fastp, called clones via MiXCR and kept in-frame beta chains. Rows matching on CDR3 protein sequence are summarized as one entry with the most common DNA and genes. TCRdb, not the original authors, processed these V and J calls. The sample records 540,000 or so distinct CDR3 sequences, about 20% of which are singletons. Jointly, the top ten make up 12% of the sample.

This receptor was taken from an adult woman who had mild COVID-19 (a few samples of this study predate the infection). The sample titles of this study are shuffled in the database, so cell type and time point are left out; the donor was told from shared clones. The V and J genes are TRBV5-1 and TRBJ2-5; the D gene is perhaps TRBD2, on 6 matching bases. The sample was PBMCs or a T cell subset sorted from them (not recorded which). Here the CDR3 is given as CASSESPRDYQETQYF. The base sequence is TGCGCCAGCAGCGAATCCCCCCGGGACTACCAAGAGACCCAGTACTTC.